This T cell receptor (beta chain) emerged from a study of regulatory T cells in long-lasting Graves disease. Notes on the study in general: Persistent disease showed a preference for TRBV28, TRBJ1-2 and TRBJ2-5. Peripheral blood was the sole material, not thyroid tissue.

As concerns this clonotype: The antigen is not known.

Arm-PCR of CDR3 regions and iRepertoire HTBI primers were the basis on which TCR beta libraries were built. TCRdb reprocessed the multiplex PCR reads with MiXCR, giving one entry per CDR3 protein. The sample yields hundreds of thousands of distinct CDR3 sequences, about 30% seen once. The time point is: persistent/refractory GD, antithyroid drugs over 5 years with positive TRAb. Preparation of the TCR library used RNA extracted from PBMCs. Trimming took off 4 bases at V and 1 base at J, with 14 bases between the two ends. Germline CDR1 is SGHRS and CDR2 is YFSETQ. The CDR3 extends over 15 amino acids.

Sequencing was performed on peripheral blood mononuclear cells (PBMCs), taken when the disease was refractory, from a patient treated with antithyroid drugs. The clonotype comes from a female donor with Graves disease. The chain couples TRBV5-1 to TRBJ1-1; possibly TRBD1 for D (6 bases). The CDR3 bases are TGCGCCAGCAGCCCGGACAGCTACGGGAACACTGAAGCTTTCTTT. Translated, it gives CASSPDSYGNTEAFF.